This TCR beta chain was found in a study of T cells in Graves' hyperthyroidism and ophthalmopathy. General study results and limits: Model predictions of ophthalmopathy came a median approximately 6.5 months before onset.

Isolation of PBMCs was performed on roughly 9 ml fresh peripheral blood. This clonotype was detected ten times or more. Its antigen remains unknown. Researchers took RNA transcripts and amplified the TCR beta CDR3 regions from them. The primer set for the first-round RT-PCR of the TCR CDR3 was HTBI. TCRdb used MiXCR to reprocess the multiplex PCR reads, holding one entry per CDR3 protein. The repertoire holds about 250,000 distinct CDR3 sequences, roughly 15% seen once, with roughly 30% in the top ten. There are 15 residues in the CDR3. Per the germline V gene, CDR1 is MDHEN and CDR2 is SYDVKM. Trimming cost V 5 bases and J 2 bases, with 15 bases left between them.

The sequencing input was blood. This TCR was recovered from a woman between 45 and 65 years old with Graves' hyperthyroidism that later progressed to Graves' ophthalmopathy. This rearrangement joins TRBV28 to TRBJ1-1, with a weak D call TRBD1 (5 bases). In DNA form, the CDR3 reads TGTGCCAGCAGTCCGCAAGACAGACCAAACACTGAAGCTTTCTTT. Residues: CASSPQDRPNTEAFF. The whole variable domain, remainder taken from reference TRBV28 and TRBJ1-1, is DVKVTQSSRYLVKRTGEKVFLECVQDMDHENMFWYRQDPGLGLRLIYFSYDVKMKEKGDIPEGYSVSREKKERFSLILESASTNQTSMYLCASSPQDRPNTEAFFGQGTRLTVV.